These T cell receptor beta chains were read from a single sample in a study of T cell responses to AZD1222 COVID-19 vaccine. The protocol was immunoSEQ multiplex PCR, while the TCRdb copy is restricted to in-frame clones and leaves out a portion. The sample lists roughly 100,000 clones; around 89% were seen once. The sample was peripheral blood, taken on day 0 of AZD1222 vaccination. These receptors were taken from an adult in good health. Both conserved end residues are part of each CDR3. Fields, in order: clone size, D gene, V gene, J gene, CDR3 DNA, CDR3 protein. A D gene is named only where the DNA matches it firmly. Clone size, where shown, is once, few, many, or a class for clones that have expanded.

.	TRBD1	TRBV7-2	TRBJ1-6	TGTGCCAGCAGCCAAGACAGGGCCCGGGATTCACCCCTCCACTTT	CASSQDRARDSPLHF
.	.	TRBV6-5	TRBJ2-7	TGTGCCAGCCGGGGTACCTACGAGCAGTACTTC	CASRGTYEQYF
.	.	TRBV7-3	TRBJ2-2	TGTGCCAGCAGCCTAGGGGCAGGGGTTACCGGGGAGCTGTTTTTT	CASSLGAGVTGELFF
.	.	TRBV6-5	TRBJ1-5	TGTGCCAGCAGTACAGGGAGGGTAAGCCAGCCCCAGCATTTT	CASSTGRVSQPQHF
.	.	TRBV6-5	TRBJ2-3	TGTGCCAGCAGATCTATGGATACGCAGTATTTT	CASRSMDTQYF
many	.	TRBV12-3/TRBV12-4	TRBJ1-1	TGTGCCAGCAACGGGAACACTGAAGCTTTCTTT	CASNGNTEAFF
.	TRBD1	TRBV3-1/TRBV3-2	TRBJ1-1	TGTGCCAGCAGCCTGGACAGGGGGCAGGGCACTGAAGCTTTCTTT	CASSLDRGQGTEAFF
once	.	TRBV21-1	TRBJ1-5	TGTGCCAGCAGCCAACTCAATTTAGAAGCTAGGACAAGGTTGGGACAGCCCCAGCATTTT	CASSQLNLEARTRLGQPQHF
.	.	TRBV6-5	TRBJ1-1	TGTGCCAGCAGTTCATCGCCCGAGGGGCAGGCTTTCTTT	CASSSSPEGQAFF
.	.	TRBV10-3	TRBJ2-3	TGTGCCATCAGCCTCGGAGGGGACCACACAGATACGCAGTATTTT	CAISLGGDHTDTQYF
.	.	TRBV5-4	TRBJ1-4	TGTGCCAGCAGCCCATCGTATAATGAAAAACTGTTTTTT	CASSPSYNEKLFF
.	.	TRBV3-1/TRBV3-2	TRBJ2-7	TGTGCCAGCAGCCAAGACTCGGGGCAGTACTTC	CASSQDSGQYF
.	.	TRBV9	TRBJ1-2	TGTGCCAGCAGCGTAGGCGGGGGGGCATGGGACTATGGCTACACCTTC	CASSVGGGAWDYGYTF
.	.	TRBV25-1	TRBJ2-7	TGTGCCAGCAGTATCCAGGTTGGCGAGCAGTACTTC	CASSIQVGEQYF
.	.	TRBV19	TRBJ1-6	TGTGCCAGTAGTATAGAGGCACGAGGCTCCTATAATTCACCCCTCCACTTT	CASSIEARGSYNSPLHF
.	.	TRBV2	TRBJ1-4	TGTGCCAGCACCGAGGTACAGGGAGGGAGTGAAAAACTGTTTTTT	CASTEVQGGSEKLFF
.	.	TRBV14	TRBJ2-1	TGTGCCAGCGCTAGTGGGGGGAGGAATGAGCAGTTCTTC	CASASGGRNEQFF
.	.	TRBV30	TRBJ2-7	TGTGCCTGGACTGACAACTTTGGCTACGAGCAGTACTTC	CAWTDNFGYEQYF
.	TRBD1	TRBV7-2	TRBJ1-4	TGTGCCAGCAGCAGAGGACAGGGGCATGAAAAACTGTTTTTT	CASSRGQGHEKLFF
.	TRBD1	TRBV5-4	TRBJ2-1	TGTGCCAGCAGCACAGAAGAGGGGGCCTTTTGGAATGAGCAGTTCTTC	CASSTEEGAFWNEQFF
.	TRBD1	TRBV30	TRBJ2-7	TGTGCCTGGACCAAGTCAGGGGGCCCCAACGAGCAGTACTTC	CAWTKSGGPNEQYF
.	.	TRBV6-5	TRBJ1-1	TGTGCCAGCAGCCATAGGGGAGGGATGGACACTGAAGCTTTCTTT	CASSHRGGMDTEAFF